One sample yielded the 6 T cell receptor beta chains listed below, sequenced in a study of PD-1 blockade in classical Hodgkin lymphoma. The data were produced by immunoSEQ multiplex PCR, yet TCRdb's version contains in-frame clones alone and is incomplete. The table has tens of thousands of clones, over 75% seen once. The time point is: cycle 4 day 1 (C4D1), after five to seven weeks of nivolumab. Each of the patients experienced relapse following autologous stem cell transplantation, and their brentuximab vedotin exposure differed. The material sequenced was peripheral blood mononuclear cells (PBMCs), taken before the fourth cycle of nivolumab. Every receptor here comes from a human donor with classical Hodgkin lymphoma.

The V call is TRBV11-2, the J call TRBJ2-7; weak D call: TRBD2 (6 bases). Trimming cost V 4 bases and J 3 bases, with 10 bases left between them. The germline V gene encodes CDR1 SGHAT and CDR2 FQNNGV. There are 13 residues in the CDR3. This CDR3 is CASSWGVNYEQYF. The CDR3 bases are TGTGCCAGCAGCTGGGGGGTGAACTACGAGCAGTACTTC. Variable domain in full (rest from reference TRBV11-2 and TRBJ2-7): EAGVAQSPRYKIIEKRQSVAFWCNPISGHATLYWYQQILGQGPKLLIQFQNNGVVDDSQLPKDRFSAERLKGVDSTLKIQPAKLEDSAVYLCASSWGVNYEQYFGPGTRLTVT.

This chain links TRBV12-5 with TRBJ1-5; D gene ambiguous. V was clipped by 0 bases and J by 1 base, with 10 bases between them. The CDR3 is 16 amino acids. Germline V gene lookup returns CDR1 LGHNT and CDR2 FRNRAP. As DNA, the CDR3 is TGTGCTAGTGGTTTGGTACGGGGTGTAAGCAATCAGCCCCAGCATTTT. Translating it yields CASGLVRGVSNQPQHF.

The V and J genes are TRBV13 and TRBJ1-4; the D gene is possibly TRBD1 (6 bases). Trimming took off 1 base at V and 8 bases at J, with 11 bases between the two ends. There are 14 residues in the CDR3. The germline V gene encodes CDR1 PRHDT and CDR2 FYEKMQ (reference sequence). The CDR3: CASSLVTGEEKLFF. CDR3 DNA sequence: TGTGCCAGCAGCTTAGTGACAGGAGAAGAAAAACTGTTTTTT.

This clone was recorded only once. This chain connects TRBV10-1 to TRBJ1-1; 9 bases line up with TRBD1. Germline values: CDR1 WNHNN, CDR2 SYGVQD (reference sequence). The CDR3 is 15 residues long. The ends lost 2 bases at V and 1 base at J; junction bases unmatched: 2. This CDR3 reads CASSETGQGNTEAFF. The CDR3 DNA reads as TGCGCCAGCAGTGAGACGGGACAGGGGAACACTGAAGCTTTCTTT.

V is TRBV30 and J is TRBJ2-3, with TRBD2 identical over 11 bases. V shed 4 bases and J 5 bases; nucleotides not matched to a gene: 2. Germline lookup yields CDR1 GTSNPN and CDR2 SVGIG (reference sequence). The CDR3 is 13 amino acids. CDR3 in DNA: TGTGCCTGGACTAGCGGGGGGTTAGATACGCAGTATTTT. This gives the protein CAWTSGGLDTQYF.

This clone came up once. V and J are TRBV28 and TRBJ1-3; D remains ambiguous. The V end lost 6 bases, the J end lost 3 bases, and 15 bases lay between the germline ends. This CDR3 contains 15 residues. The V gene's germline CDR1 is MDHEN and CDR2 SYDVKM. CDR3 nucleotide sequence: TGTGCCAGCAGCTCTCAAGGACCCCTTGGAAACACCATATATTTT. It translates to CASSSQGPLGNTIYF.